This T cell receptor beta chain was identified during a study of human T cells and chemical hapten exposure. Study context: The patch tests put 0.01% DPC on the skin of the upper back and were read 6 days later.

CDR3 size: 11 residues. Germline V CDR1 and CDR2: SGHAT, FQNNGV. V shed 6 bases and J shed 6 bases, with 7 bases lying between them. The sample's time point: pre-sensitization, week 0. The treatment denotes: therapeutic diphenylcyclopropenone sensitization with weekly scalp DPC. TCRdb itself ran the RACE reads through MiXCR, one entry per CDR3 protein. The profile shows more than 300,000 distinct CDR3 sequences, approximately 5.8% of them singletons. This clonotype was recorded many times. Sequenced material: whole blood, taken in connection with sensitization to the hapten diphenylcyclopropenone (DPC). The rearrangement joins TRBV11-2 to TRBJ2-3; no definite D call. The TCR originated in a woman between 18 and 30 years old with alopecia areata. Some clones in this sample may be carry-over from other donors' samples. The CDR3 loop reads CASSTSDTQYF. In DNA form, the CDR3 reads TGTGCCAGCAGTACCTCGGATACGCAGTATTTT.